This TCR beta chain was recorded in a study of PD-1 and CTLA-4 blockade in melanoma. The CDR3 has 15 amino acids. From germline, CDR1 is KGHSY and CDR2 FQNENV. Trimming cost V 0 bases and J 3 bases, with 8 bases left between them. Assay used: immunoSEQ multiplex PCR; TCRdb lists only in-frame clones, some missing. Among more than 25,000 clones listed, roughly nine tenths were seen once. The specimen comprised CD8+ T cells from peripheral blood, sampled before anti-PD-1 treatment. This clonotype was sampled from a human donor with melanoma. The chain employs TRBV16 and TRBJ1-4, with D unclear. As DNA, the CDR3 is TGTGCCAGCAGCCAATCTGGGCCAGCTAATGAAAAACTGTTTTTT. Protein product: CASSQSGPANEKLFF. Variable domain in full (rest from reference TRBV16 and TRBJ1-4): GEEVAQTPKHLVRGEGQKAKLYCAPIKGHSYVFWYQQVLKNEFKFLISFQNENVFDETGMPKERFSAKCLPNSPCSLEIQATKLEDSAVYFCASSQSGPANEKLFFGSGTQLSVL.